This TCR beta chain was retrieved from a study of T cell responses to AZD1222 COVID-19 vaccine (dated by TCRdb to 2020 to 2023). In the study overall: AZD1222 recipients whose second dose came at about 4 weeks and those whose second dose came at about 12 weeks were combined into one group, since spike-specific TCR depth and breadth did not differ between the two schedules. A total of over 230 trial participants underwent TCR sequencing, of whom 207 had received two doses of AZD1222 and 26 had received two doses of the MenACWY control vaccine. Enrollment into the trials was organized by age into subgroups of 18-55, 56-69 and 70-plus years, and those subgroups contained 148, 28 and 57 TCR-sequenced participants, respectively.

Comments on this clone: What this receptor recognizes is not known. No clone much larger than this one lies a single base away; base qualities are absent.

The CDR3 regions of human TCRbeta chains were analyzed by immunosequencing. On the authors' methods: Repertoire TCRs were checked for matches against a reference library of SARS-CoV-2-specific TCRs that had been generated using the MIRA antigen-specificity platform. Breadth meant the fraction of unique TCRs that were SARS-CoV-2-associated, whereas depth meant the fraction of total T cells that were SARS-CoV-2-associated. Each spike-specific TCR was assigned to its reactive spike region and to a CD4 or CD8 class using the MIRA data. Log10-transformed breadth and depth values were compared by one-way ANOVA with Sidak's multiple comparisons tests. Imported from immuneACCESS, the table was reduced by TCRdb to in-frame sequences with V and J called. These copies leave out some clones; in studies compared against another copy, an unresolved V gene accounts for under half, and the cause of the remainder is not known. V, J and clone size were drawn from that table, and D and trimming were deduced from the DNA. Within this sample are approximately 110,000 clones, with 70% to 90% of them counted one time only. The ten largest account for roughly 4.2% of the sample.

Beyond this particular receptor, the publication reports: Participants were mostly white British, with more females than males. The authors suggested clonal diversity may have been underestimated. The whole spike protein was spanned by vaccine-associated CD4 TCRs, and dominant responses were seen in regions 160-218 and 743-854. Conclusions about previously exposed vaccinees were limited because only a handful of AZD1222 recipients were SARS-CoV-2 seropositive at baseline. Because no day 14 peak-response samples were available, repertoires were characterized only after the peak T cell response. Reportedly, almost half of the unique spike-specific TCRs recognized epitopes lying outside the regions that are mutated in the B.1.351 and B.1.1.7 variants. A significant rise in spike-specific TCR breadth and depth was observed after two AZD1222 doses relative to day 0 and relative to MenACWY recipients. In the small 56-69-year group, the increase in depth fell short of significance, most likely because of low power.

The time point label of this sample denotes: baseline before first vaccination. Vaccinee samples were obtained from the UK trials COV001 and COV002, which included a single-blind randomized controlled phase 2/3 trial of AZD1222 (ChAdOx1 nCoV-19) in healthy adults. For TCRbeta chain sequencing, PBMC samples from trial participants were taken at day 0 and at day 28 after the second dose. Deletion took 7 bases off V and 0 bases off J, with a span of 7 bases between the germline ends. For CDR1 and CDR2, the germline V gene lists SQVTM and ANQGSEA. The CDR3 measures 12 amino acids from cysteine to phenylalanine. CDR3 DNA is the only sequence kept; it has 36 bases, read in frame from the first base.

The clonotype was recovered from an adult in good health. The input for sequencing was peripheral blood, taken on day 0 of AZD1222 vaccination. The rearranged chain carries TRBV29-1 and TRBJ1-3, with the D gene too uncertain to name. The DNA sequence follows: TGCAGCGCCTGGAACTCTGGAAACACCATATATTTT. Its protein product is CSAWNSGNTIYF.